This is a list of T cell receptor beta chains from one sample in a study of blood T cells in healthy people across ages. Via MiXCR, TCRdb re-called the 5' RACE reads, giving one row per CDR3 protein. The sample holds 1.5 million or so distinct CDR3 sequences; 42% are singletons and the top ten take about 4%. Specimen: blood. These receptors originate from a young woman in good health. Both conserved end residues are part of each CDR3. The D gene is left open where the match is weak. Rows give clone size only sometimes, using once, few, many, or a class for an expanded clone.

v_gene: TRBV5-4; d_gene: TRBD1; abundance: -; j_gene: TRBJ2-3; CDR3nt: TGTGCCAGCAGGACATGGGGACAGGGAGCAGATACGCAGTATTTT; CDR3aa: CASRTWGQGADTQYF
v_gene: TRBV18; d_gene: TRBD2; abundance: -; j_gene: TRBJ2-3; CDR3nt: TGTGCCAGCTCACCAATGGGAGGGGATACGCAGTATTTT; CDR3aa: CASSPMGGDTQYF
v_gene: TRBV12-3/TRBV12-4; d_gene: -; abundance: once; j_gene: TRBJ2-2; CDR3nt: TGTGCCAGCAGTTTTGGGCAGGGAAGGGCCGGGGAGCTGTTTTTT; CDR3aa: CASSFGQGRAGELFF
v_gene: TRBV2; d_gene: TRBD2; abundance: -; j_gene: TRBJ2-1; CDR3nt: TGTGCCAGCAGTGAATCCGGGAGGGATTACTACAATGAGCAGTTCTTC; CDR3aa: CASSESGRDYYNEQFF
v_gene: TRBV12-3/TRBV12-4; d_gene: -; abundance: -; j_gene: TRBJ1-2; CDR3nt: TGTGCCAGCAGTCCACTAGACCGTTTAGACTATGACTACACCTTC; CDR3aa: CASSPLDRLDYDYTF
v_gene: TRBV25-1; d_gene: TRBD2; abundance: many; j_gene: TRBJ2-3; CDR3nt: TGTGCCAGCAGTGGACTAGCGGGGACAGATACGCAGTATTTT; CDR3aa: CASSGLAGTDTQYF
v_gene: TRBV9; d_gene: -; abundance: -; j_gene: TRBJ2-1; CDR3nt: TGTGCCAGCAGCGTAGACAGAACCTACAATGAGCAGTTCTTC; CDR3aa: CASSVDRTYNEQFF
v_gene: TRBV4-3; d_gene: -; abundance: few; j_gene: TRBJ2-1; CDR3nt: TGCGCCAGCAGCCAACTCCCCCAGTCAGCGGCCTACAATGAGCAGTTCTTC; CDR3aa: CASSQLPQSAAYNEQFF
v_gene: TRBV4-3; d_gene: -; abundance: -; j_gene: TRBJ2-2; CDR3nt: TGCGCCAGCAGCCAGTTGTTGACCGGGGAGCTGTTTTTT; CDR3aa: CASSQLLTGELFF
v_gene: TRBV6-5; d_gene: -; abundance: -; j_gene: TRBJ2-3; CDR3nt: TGTGCCAGCAGCCCTGACGCAGATACGCAGTATTTT; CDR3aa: CASSPDADTQYF
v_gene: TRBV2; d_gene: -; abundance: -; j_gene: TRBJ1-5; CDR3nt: TGTGCCAGCAGTGAGAGAGGGCGCAATCAGCCCCAGCATTTT; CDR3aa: CASSERGRNQPQHF
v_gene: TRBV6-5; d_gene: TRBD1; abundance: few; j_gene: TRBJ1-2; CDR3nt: TGTGCCAGCAGTTACTCGTGGACAGGGGGAAGTGGCTACACCTTC; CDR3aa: CASSYSWTGGSGYTF
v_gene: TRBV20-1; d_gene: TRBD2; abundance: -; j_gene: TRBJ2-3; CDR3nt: TGCAGTGCTAGGAATCTAGCGGGGGGGTCCGCAACAGATACGCAGTATTTT; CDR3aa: CSARNLAGGSATDTQYF
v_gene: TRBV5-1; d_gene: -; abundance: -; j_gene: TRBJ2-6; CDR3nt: TGCGCCAGCGGTAGCGAGGTCTCTGGGGCCAACGTCCTGACTTTC; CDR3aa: CASGSEVSGANVLTF
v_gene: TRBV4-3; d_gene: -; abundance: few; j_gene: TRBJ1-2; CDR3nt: TGCGCCAGCAGCCAGAAAAACAGGGATTATGGCTACACCTTC; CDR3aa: CASSQKNRDYGYTF
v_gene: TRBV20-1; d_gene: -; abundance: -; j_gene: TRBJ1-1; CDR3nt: TGCAGTGCTATGGGGGCGAGGATGAACACTGAAGCTTTCTTT; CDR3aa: CSAMGARMNTEAFF
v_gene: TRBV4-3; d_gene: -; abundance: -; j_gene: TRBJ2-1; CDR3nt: TGCGCCAGCAGCCAAGAGGCGTCCGGAGGCGAGCAGTTCTTC; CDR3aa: CASSQEASGGEQFF
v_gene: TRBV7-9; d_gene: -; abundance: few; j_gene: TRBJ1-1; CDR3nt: TGTGCCAGTGTGAGGAGCGAGGGGAACACTGAAGCTTTCTTT; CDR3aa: CASVRSEGNTEAFF
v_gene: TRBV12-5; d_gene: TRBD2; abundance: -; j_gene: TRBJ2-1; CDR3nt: TGTGCTAGTGGTCCCCGACTAGCGGGGGCAATCAATGAGCAGTTCTTC; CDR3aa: CASGPRLAGAINEQFF
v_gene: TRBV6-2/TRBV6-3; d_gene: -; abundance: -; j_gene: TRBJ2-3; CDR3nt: TGTGCCGGCAGAGTCATGGGGAGGCAGCGCACAGATACGCAGTATTTT; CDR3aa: CAGRVMGRQRTDTQYF
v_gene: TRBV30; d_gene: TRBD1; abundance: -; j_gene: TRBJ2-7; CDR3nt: TGTGCCTGGAGTGTGATAAGGACAGGGGGCGCCGAGCAGTACTTC; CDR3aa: CAWSVIRTGGAEQYF
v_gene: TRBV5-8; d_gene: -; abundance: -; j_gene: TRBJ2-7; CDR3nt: TGTGCCAGCAGCTTTTTCCCCCGGAGCTCCTACAATGAGCAGTACTTC; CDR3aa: CASSFFPRSSYNEQYF
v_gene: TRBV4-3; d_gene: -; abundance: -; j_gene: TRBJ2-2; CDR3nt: TGCGCCAGCAGCCAAAGGGGGGCTGGGGGCACCGGGGAGCTGTTTTTT; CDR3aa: CASSQRGAGGTGELFF
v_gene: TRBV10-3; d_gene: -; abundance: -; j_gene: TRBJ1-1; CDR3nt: TGTGCCATCAGTGAGAGAGGGCTCATGAACACTGAAGCTTTCTTT; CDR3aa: CAISERGLMNTEAFF
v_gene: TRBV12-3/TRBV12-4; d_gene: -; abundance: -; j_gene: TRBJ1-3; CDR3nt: TGTGCCAGCAGTTTATCCACAGATAAAAACACCATATATTTT; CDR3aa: CASSLSTDKNTIYF
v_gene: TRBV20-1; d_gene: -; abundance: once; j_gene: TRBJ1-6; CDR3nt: TGCAGTGCTTTCCCCCAGGGGAGAGATAATTCACCCCTCCACTTT; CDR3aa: CSAFPQGRDNSPLHF
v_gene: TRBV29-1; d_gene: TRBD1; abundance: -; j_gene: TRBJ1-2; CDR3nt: TGCAGCGTTGAAGAGCGGACAGGACGAAGCAATGGCTACACCTTC; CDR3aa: CSVEERTGRSNGYTF
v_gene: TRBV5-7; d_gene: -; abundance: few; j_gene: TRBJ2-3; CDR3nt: TGTGCCAGCAGCCTTGGGCAGATTCAGGCGGATACGCAGTATTTT; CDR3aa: CASSLGQIQADTQYF
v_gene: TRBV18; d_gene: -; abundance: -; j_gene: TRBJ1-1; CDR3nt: TGTGCCAGCTCAGTTTCCGGGCCACACACTGAAGCTTTCTTT; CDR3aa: CASSVSGPHTEAFF
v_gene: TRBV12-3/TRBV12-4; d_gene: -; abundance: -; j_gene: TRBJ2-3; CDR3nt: TGTGCCAGCAGTTTAGGCATGGGCGGTGCCCTAAACACAGATACGCAGTATTTT; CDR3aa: CASSLGMGGALNTDTQYF
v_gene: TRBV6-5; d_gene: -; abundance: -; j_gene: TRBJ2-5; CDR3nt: TGTGCCAGCAGTTACTACACCGGGGCCAACTTGGACTTC; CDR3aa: CASSYYTGANLDF
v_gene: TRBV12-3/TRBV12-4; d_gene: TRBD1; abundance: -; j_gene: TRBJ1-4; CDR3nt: TGTGCCAGCAGTTTGTCGAACAGGGGGTCCTTCGTAGATGAAAAACTGTTTTTT; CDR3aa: CASSLSNRGSFVDEKLFF
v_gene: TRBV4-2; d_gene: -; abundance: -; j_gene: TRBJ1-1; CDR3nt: TGTGCCAGCAGCCAAATCCAGGGCACGAACACTGAAGCTTTCTTT; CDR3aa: CASSQIQGTNTEAFF
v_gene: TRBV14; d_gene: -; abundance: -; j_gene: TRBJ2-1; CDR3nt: TGTGCCAGCAGCCAAGTTGGACTGGGGCCCAATGAGCAGTTCTTC; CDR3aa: CASSQVGLGPNEQFF
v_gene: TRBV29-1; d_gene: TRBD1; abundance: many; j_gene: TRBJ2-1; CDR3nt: TGCAGCGTGGAACCCGACAGGGGGCAGATAGGTGAGCAGTTCTTC; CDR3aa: CSVEPDRGQIGEQFF
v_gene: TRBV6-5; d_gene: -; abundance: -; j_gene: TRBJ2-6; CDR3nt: TGTGCCAGCAGTAAAAATTCTGGGGCCAACGTCCTGACTTTC; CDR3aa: CASSKNSGANVLTF
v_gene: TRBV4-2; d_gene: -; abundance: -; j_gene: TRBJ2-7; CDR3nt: TGTGCCAGCAGCCAAGATGGGGCAGGGGGGGCCTACGAGCAGTACTTC; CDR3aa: CASSQDGAGGAYEQYF
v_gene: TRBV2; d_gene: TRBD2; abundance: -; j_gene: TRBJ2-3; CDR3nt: TGTGCCAGCAGGGGACTAGCGGGGGGGTTAAGCACAGATACGCAGTATTTT; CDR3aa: CASRGLAGGLSTDTQYF
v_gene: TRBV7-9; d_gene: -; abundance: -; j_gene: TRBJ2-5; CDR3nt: TGTGCCAGCAGCTACGAGGCAATAGAAAGCAAGTACTTC; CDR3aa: CASSYEAIESKYF
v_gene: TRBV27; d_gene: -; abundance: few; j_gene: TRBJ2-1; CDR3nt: TGTGCCAGCAGCCAAGTGGCCCAAGAGCAGTTCTTC; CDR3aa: CASSQVAQEQFF
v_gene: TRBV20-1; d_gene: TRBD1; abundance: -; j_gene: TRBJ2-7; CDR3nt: TGCAGTGCTAACCGGGACAGGTCTTTGTACGAGCAGTACTTC; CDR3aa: CSANRDRSLYEQYF
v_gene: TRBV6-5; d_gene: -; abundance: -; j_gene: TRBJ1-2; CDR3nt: TGTGCCAGCCGTACTCTCAGCTCCGCAGGCTACACCTTC; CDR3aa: CASRTLSSAGYTF
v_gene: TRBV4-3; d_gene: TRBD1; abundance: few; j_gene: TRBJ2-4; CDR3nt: TGCGCCAGCAGCCGGCTAGGGACAGAAGGGAACATTCAGTACTTC; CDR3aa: CASSRLGTEGNIQYF
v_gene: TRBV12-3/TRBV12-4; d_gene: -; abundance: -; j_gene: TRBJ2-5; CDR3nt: TGTGCCAGCAGTCCGGACTATCCCCGCAATGAGCAGTACTTC; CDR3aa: CASSPDYPRNEQYF
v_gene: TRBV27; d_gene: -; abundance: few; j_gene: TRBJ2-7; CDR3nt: TGTGCCAGCAGTCCCTACGGACTCCATGTCGACGAGCAGTACTTC; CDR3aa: CASSPYGLHVDEQYF
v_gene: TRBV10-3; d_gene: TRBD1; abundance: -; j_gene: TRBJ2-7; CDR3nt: TGTGCCCACTCGCCCCGGGACAGGACCTACGAGCAGTACTTC; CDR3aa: CAHSPRDRTYEQYF
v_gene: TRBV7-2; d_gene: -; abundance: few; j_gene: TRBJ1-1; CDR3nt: TGTGCCAGCAGCTCCTACAAACTGGACAGTGAAGCTTTCTTT; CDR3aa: CASSSYKLDSEAFF
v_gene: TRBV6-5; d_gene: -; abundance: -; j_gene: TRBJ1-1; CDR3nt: TGTGCCAGCAGTGATAATCCAAACACTGAAGCTTTCTTT; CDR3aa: CASSDNPNTEAFF
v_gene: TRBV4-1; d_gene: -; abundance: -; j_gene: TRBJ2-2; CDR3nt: TGCGCCAGCAGCCAACATCGGAACACCGGGGAGCTGTTTTTT; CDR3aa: CASSQHRNTGELFF
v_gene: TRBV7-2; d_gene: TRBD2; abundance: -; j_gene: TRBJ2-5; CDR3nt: TGTGCCAGCAGCGAACCGGGACTAGCGGGGATGGAGACCCAGTACTTC; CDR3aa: CASSEPGLAGMETQYF
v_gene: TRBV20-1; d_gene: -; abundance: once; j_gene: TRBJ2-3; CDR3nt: TGCAGTGCTACCGCAAAATTGCGCACAGATACGCAGTATTTT; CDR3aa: CSATAKLRTDTQYF
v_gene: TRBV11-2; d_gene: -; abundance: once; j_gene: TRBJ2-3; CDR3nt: TGTGCCAGCAGCTTCCGAGGGGACTCTAGCACAGATACGCAGTATTTT; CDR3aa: CASSFRGDSSTDTQYF
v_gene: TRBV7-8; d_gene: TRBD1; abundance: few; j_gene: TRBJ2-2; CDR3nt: TGTGCCAGCAGCTTAGCGACAGGGGGCACCGGGGAGCTGTTTTTT; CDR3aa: CASSLATGGTGELFF